Listed below are T cell receptor beta chains from one sample, sequenced in a study of blood T cell repertoires in COVID-19. The method was immunoSEQ multiplex PCR; TCRdb's version includes in-frame clones alone and lacks a portion of them. This table has 650,000 to 800,000 clones, around 90% appearing once. The specimen sequenced was peripheral blood. Source of these receptors: a woman under 30 with acute or convalescent COVID-19. CDR3s include the opening cysteine and the closing phenylalanine or tryptophan. The D gene is left open where the match is weak. Where a row states a size, it is once, few, many or the class of an expanded clone; other rows omit it.

CDR3 DNA: TGTGCCAGCATGGGACAACGCTCTGGAAACACCATATATTTT; CDR3 protein: CASMGQRSGNTIYF; clone size: -; J gene: TRBJ1-3; V gene: TRBV2; D gene: -
CDR3 DNA: TGTGCCAGCTGTAACAGGGTCGCCACTGAAGCTTTCTTT; CDR3 protein: CASCNRVATEAFF; clone size: -; J gene: TRBJ1-1; V gene: TRBV6-6; D gene: -
CDR3 DNA: TGTGCCAGCAGCTTAGGGCATCCAGCGGTAACTGAAGCTTTCTTT; CDR3 protein: CASSLGHPAVTEAFF; clone size: -; J gene: TRBJ1-1; V gene: TRBV7-8; D gene: -
CDR3 DNA: TGTGCCTGGAGTACCGGACAGGGACTCTATGGCTACACCTTC; CDR3 protein: CAWSTGQGLYGYTF; clone size: -; J gene: TRBJ1-2; V gene: TRBV30; D gene: TRBD1
CDR3 DNA: TGTGCCAGCACCCCGGACAGAATCTATGGCTACACCTTC; CDR3 protein: CASTPDRIYGYTF; clone size: -; J gene: TRBJ1-2; V gene: TRBV2; D gene: -
CDR3 DNA: TGTGCCAGCAGCTCCTCGGGGGGGGCCCTGTCAGAGACCCAGTACTTC; CDR3 protein: CASSSSGGALSETQYF; clone size: -; J gene: TRBJ2-5; V gene: TRBV7-8; D gene: TRBD2
CDR3 DNA: TGCGCCAGCACCGTTATAGGACACCCAGAGACCCAGTACTTC; CDR3 protein: CASTVIGHPETQYF; clone size: -; J gene: TRBJ2-5; V gene: TRBV23-1; D gene: -
CDR3 DNA: TGTGCCAGCAGCCAGCTAGCGACGGAAGCTTTCTTT; CDR3 protein: CASSQLATEAFF; clone size: -; J gene: TRBJ1-1; V gene: TRBV3-1/TRBV3-2; D gene: -
CDR3 DNA: TGTGCCTGGAGTGTACTTAACAGGAACACCGGGGAGCTGTTTTTT; CDR3 protein: CAWSVLNRNTGELFF; clone size: -; J gene: TRBJ2-2; V gene: TRBV30; D gene: -
CDR3 DNA: TGTGCCAGCAGGGTTTCCAGGACAGGGTTCGGCTACACCTTC; CDR3 protein: CASRVSRTGFGYTF; clone size: -; J gene: TRBJ1-2; V gene: TRBV6-5; D gene: TRBD1
CDR3 DNA: TGTGCCAGCAGTGAAGAGCCAGGGCTCCGGGATGGCTACACCTTC; CDR3 protein: CASSEEPGLRDGYTF; clone size: -; J gene: TRBJ1-2; V gene: TRBV6-1; D gene: -
CDR3 DNA: TGTGCCAGCAGCGTATGGGCCGGGGATGGGGGGATGTTAGAGACCCAGTACTTC; CDR3 protein: CASSVWAGDGGMLETQYF; clone size: -; J gene: TRBJ2-5; V gene: TRBV9; D gene: -
CDR3 DNA: TGCGCCAGCAGCTTTCTGGACAGGGGAAATTCACCCCTCCACTTT; CDR3 protein: CASSFLDRGNSPLHF; clone size: -; J gene: TRBJ1-6; V gene: TRBV5-1; D gene: TRBD1
CDR3 DNA: TGTGCCACCAGAAACACAGGGAGCTATGAGCAGTTCTTC; CDR3 protein: CATRNTGSYEQFF; clone size: many; J gene: TRBJ2-1; V gene: TRBV24-1; D gene: -
CDR3 DNA: TGTGCCAGCAGGGGCAACAGGGGGAATCAGCCCCAGCATTTT; CDR3 protein: CASRGNRGNQPQHF; clone size: -; J gene: TRBJ1-5; V gene: TRBV6-5; D gene: TRBD1
CDR3 DNA: TGTGCCAGCAGTGAATGGACAGGGAGCGACACTGAAGCTTTCTTT; CDR3 protein: CASSEWTGSDTEAFF; clone size: -; J gene: TRBJ1-1; V gene: TRBV25-1; D gene: TRBD1
CDR3 DNA: TGTGCCAGCAGTTCCTTGGGCAGTGAGCAGTTCTTC; CDR3 protein: CASSSLGSEQFF; clone size: -; J gene: TRBJ2-1; V gene: TRBV12-3/TRBV12-4; D gene: -
CDR3 DNA: TGTGCCAGCAGCCGACAGGTTGCGGCCGGGGAGCTGTTTTTT; CDR3 protein: CASSRQVAAGELFF; clone size: -; J gene: TRBJ2-2; V gene: TRBV9; D gene: -
CDR3 DNA: TGTGCCAGCAGTTACTCGGACAGGGGCAATCAGCCCCAGCATTTT; CDR3 protein: CASSYSDRGNQPQHF; clone size: -; J gene: TRBJ1-5; V gene: TRBV6-5; D gene: TRBD1
CDR3 DNA: TGTGCCTCGGGGACAGGGTTTAATTCACCCCTCCACTTT; CDR3 protein: CASGTGFNSPLHF; clone size: -; J gene: TRBJ1-6; V gene: TRBV30; D gene: TRBD1
CDR3 DNA: TGCAGCGCCCTCGATCGGGACAGTATGACCGGGGAGCTGTTTTTT; CDR3 protein: CSALDRDSMTGELFF; clone size: once; J gene: TRBJ2-2; V gene: TRBV29-1; D gene: TRBD1
CDR3 DNA: TGTGCCATCAGCCCCGGGACAGGGGGCGCAGACACCGGGGAGCTGTTTTTT; CDR3 protein: CAISPGTGGADTGELFF; clone size: few; J gene: TRBJ2-2; V gene: TRBV10-3; D gene: TRBD1
CDR3 DNA: TGTGCCAGCAGCTCCGGGACTAGAGTTAACGAGCAGTTCTTC; CDR3 protein: CASSSGTRVNEQFF; clone size: -; J gene: TRBJ2-1; V gene: TRBV11-2; D gene: TRBD2
CDR3 DNA: TGTGCCAGCAGCCCTACCGGGACAGACTTCTTCCCACTGTTTTTT; CDR3 protein: CASSPTGTDFFPLFF; clone size: -; J gene: TRBJ1-4; V gene: TRBV5-6; D gene: TRBD1
CDR3 DNA: TGCGCCAGCAGCCAAGACGCGGGGAGGGAGGTAAATTATGGCTACACCTTC; CDR3 protein: CASSQDAGREVNYGYTF; clone size: -; J gene: TRBJ1-2; V gene: TRBV4-3; D gene: -
CDR3 DNA: TGTGCCAGTAGTGTTCAACGACAAGGGGGTAGTGAAAAACTGTTTTTT; CDR3 protein: CASSVQRQGGSEKLFF; clone size: -; J gene: TRBJ1-4; V gene: TRBV19; D gene: -
CDR3 DNA: TGTGCCAGCAGTTTAGCGCGGGGGAATCAGTACTTC; CDR3 protein: CASSLARGNQYF; clone size: -; J gene: TRBJ2-7; V gene: TRBV12-3/TRBV12-4; D gene: TRBD2
CDR3 DNA: TGTGCCAGCAGCCAAGCGGCAGGGGGAGGATATGGCTACACCTTC; CDR3 protein: CASSQAAGGGYGYTF; clone size: -; J gene: TRBJ1-2; V gene: TRBV3-1/TRBV3-2; D gene: TRBD1
CDR3 DNA: TGTGCCAGCAGCGACAGGGGAGGAACTGAAGCTTTCTTT; CDR3 protein: CASSDRGGTEAFF; clone size: -; J gene: TRBJ1-1; V gene: TRBV2; D gene: TRBD1
CDR3 DNA: TGTGCCATCAGCAGGGTGTTAATGGACATTCAGTACTTC; CDR3 protein: CAISRVLMDIQYF; clone size: -; J gene: TRBJ2-4; V gene: TRBV10-3; D gene: -
CDR3 DNA: TGTGCCAGTAGTATTGGGGCGCGAGGCACTGAAGCTTTCTTT; CDR3 protein: CASSIGARGTEAFF; clone size: -; J gene: TRBJ1-1; V gene: TRBV19; D gene: -
CDR3 DNA: TGTGCCAGCAGCTTGTCAGACTCTGGAAACACCATATATTTT; CDR3 protein: CASSLSDSGNTIYF; clone size: -; J gene: TRBJ1-3; V gene: TRBV7-9; D gene: -
CDR3 DNA: TGTGCCAGCAGCCCATCGGACGGGGTCAATCAGCCCCAGCATTTT; CDR3 protein: CASSPSDGVNQPQHF; clone size: -; J gene: TRBJ1-5; V gene: TRBV7-6; D gene: -
CDR3 DNA: TGTGCCAGCATTCACTCGGGGATTCTCATCAACACTGAAGCTTTCTTT; CDR3 protein: CASIHSGILINTEAFF; clone size: -; J gene: TRBJ1-1; V gene: TRBV28; D gene: -
CDR3 DNA: TGTGCCAGCAGCGTAGTGGGACTAGCGGGGGATAGGGAAGATACGCAGTATTTT; CDR3 protein: CASSVVGLAGDREDTQYF; clone size: -; J gene: TRBJ2-3; V gene: TRBV9; D gene: TRBD2
CDR3 DNA: TGTGCCAGCAGCTTAGATCGCAGGGTCAAAGGCTATGGCTACACCTTC; CDR3 protein: CASSLDRRVKGYGYTF; clone size: -; J gene: TRBJ1-2; V gene: TRBV11-2; D gene: -
CDR3 DNA: TGTGCCAGCAGTTTCACCGGGACAGGGAGTGAAAAACTGTTTTTT; CDR3 protein: CASSFTGTGSEKLFF; clone size: few; J gene: TRBJ1-4; V gene: TRBV6-5; D gene: TRBD1
CDR3 DNA: TGCGCCAGCAGCCAAGAGGACAGAGAAATCGAGCAGTACTTC; CDR3 protein: CASSQEDREIEQYF; clone size: -; J gene: TRBJ2-7; V gene: TRBV4-3; D gene: -
CDR3 DNA: TGTGCCAGCGGCGGGACGGCTAACTATGGCTACACCTTC; CDR3 protein: CASGGTANYGYTF; clone size: once; J gene: TRBJ1-2; V gene: TRBV6-6; D gene: -
CDR3 DNA: TGTGCCAGCAGTTACTCGGGGACAGGGGGCGCGCACCACTTT; CDR3 protein: CASSYSGTGGAHHF; clone size: -; J gene: TRBJ1-6; V gene: TRBV6-6; D gene: TRBD1
CDR3 DNA: TGTGCCAGCAGCGGGGAGGGAACTGAAGCTTTCTTT; CDR3 protein: CASSGEGTEAFF; clone size: -; J gene: TRBJ1-1; V gene: TRBV3-1/TRBV3-2; D gene: -
CDR3 DNA: TGTGCCAGCAGCTTAATGGCGTCAGGGGGAGGTGGCTACACCTTC; CDR3 protein: CASSLMASGGGGYTF; clone size: -; J gene: TRBJ1-2; V gene: TRBV11-2; D gene: TRBD1